The subject of this entry is one TCR beta chain. The data are from a study of OX40 agonist ivuxolimab in advanced cancers. Study as a whole: Every 2 weeks, ivuxolimab was infused into the patients intravenously at between 0.01 and 10 mg/kg. The group had a mean age of around 60 years, ranged from roughly 23 to 85, and was 82.7% male. Prior checkpoint blockade (anti-PD-1, anti-PD-L1 or anti-CTLA-4) was permitted; less than 45% had it.

Measured with immunoSEQ multiplex PCR; TCRdb has only the in-frame clones, and not every one. In the table there are under 40,000 clones, around 83% of which are singletons. V dropped 4 bases and J dropped 2 bases, with 0 bases sitting between them. Germline V gene lookup returns CDR1 MDHEN and CDR2 SYDVKM. The CDR3 extends over 11 amino acids. This receptor was identified in an adult with an advanced solid tumor such as melanoma, head and neck, liver or kidney cancer. The starting material was CD4+ or CD8+ T cells sorted from blood, obtained in a trial of the OX40 agonist ivuxolimab. The rearrangement joins TRBV28 to TRBJ2-1; D uncertain. CDR3 nucleotides: TGTGCCAGCAGTTCCTACAATGAGCAGTTCTTC. This sequence encodes CASSSYNEQFF.